This TCR beta chain was identified in a study of CD8+ T cells in alopecia areata. The treatment: oral pan-JAK inhibitor, 5-10 mg twice daily. Researchers took lesional scalp punch biopsies and peripheral blood from people who were alopecia areata patients. RNA extraction and reverse transcription yielded cDNA as sequencing template. Only in-frame clones appear in the TCRdb table, and some are missing; sequencing was by immunoSEQ multiplex PCR. Altogether 170,000 or so clones are present, roughly three fifths being singletons, with the ten largest covering around 12%. Germline-derived CDR1 and CDR2 are LGHNA and YNFKEQ. This CDR3 region has 15 residues. Trimming pared 0 bases from V and 5 bases from J, leaving 8 bases between.

Sequenced material: CD8+ T cells sorted from blood, taken at week 24, from a patient treated with tofacitinib. This TCR was sampled from a human donor with alopecia areata. This rearrangement joins TRBV4-2 to TRBJ1-6; D not resolved. The CDR3 sequence is CASSQEGQDNSPLHF. CDR3 DNA: TGTGCCAGCAGCCAAGAAGGTCAAGATAATTCACCCCTCCACTTT.